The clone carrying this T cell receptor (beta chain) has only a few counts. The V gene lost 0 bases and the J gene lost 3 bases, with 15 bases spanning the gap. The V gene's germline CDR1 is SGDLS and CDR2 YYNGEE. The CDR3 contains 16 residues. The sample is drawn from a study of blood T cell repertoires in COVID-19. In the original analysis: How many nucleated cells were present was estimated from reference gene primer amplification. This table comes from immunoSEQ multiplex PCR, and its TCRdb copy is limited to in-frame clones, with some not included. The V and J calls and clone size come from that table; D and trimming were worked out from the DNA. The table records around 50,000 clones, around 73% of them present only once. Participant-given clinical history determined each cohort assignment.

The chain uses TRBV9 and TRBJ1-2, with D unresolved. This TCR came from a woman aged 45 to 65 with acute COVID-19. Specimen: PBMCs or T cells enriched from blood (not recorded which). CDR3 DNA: TGTGCCAGCAGCGTAGAATCCGTCGCCAGGTACTATGGCTACACCTTC. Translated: CASSVESVARYYGYTF.